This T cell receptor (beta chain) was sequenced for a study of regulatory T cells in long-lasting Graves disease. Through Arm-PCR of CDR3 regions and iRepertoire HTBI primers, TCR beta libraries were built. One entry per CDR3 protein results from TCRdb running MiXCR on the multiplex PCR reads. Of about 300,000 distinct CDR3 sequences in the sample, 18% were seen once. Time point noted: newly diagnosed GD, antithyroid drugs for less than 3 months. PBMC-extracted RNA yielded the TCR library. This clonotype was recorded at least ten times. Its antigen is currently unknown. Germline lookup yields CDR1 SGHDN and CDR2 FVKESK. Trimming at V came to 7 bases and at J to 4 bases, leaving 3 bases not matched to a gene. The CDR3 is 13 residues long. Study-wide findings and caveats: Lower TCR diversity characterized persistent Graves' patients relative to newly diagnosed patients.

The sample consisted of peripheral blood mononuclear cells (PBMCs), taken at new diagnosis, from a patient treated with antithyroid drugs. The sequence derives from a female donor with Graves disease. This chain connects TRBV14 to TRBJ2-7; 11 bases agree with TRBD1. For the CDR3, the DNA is TGTGCCAGCAACCGGGACAGGGGGTACGAGCAGTACTTC. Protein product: CASNRDRGYEQYF. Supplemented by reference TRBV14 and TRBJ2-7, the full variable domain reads EAGVTQFPSHSVIEKGQTVTLRCDPISGHDNLYWYRRVMGKEIKFLLHFVKESKQDESGMPNNRFLAERTGGTYSTLKVQPAELEDSGVYFCASNRDRGYEQYFGPGTRLTVT.